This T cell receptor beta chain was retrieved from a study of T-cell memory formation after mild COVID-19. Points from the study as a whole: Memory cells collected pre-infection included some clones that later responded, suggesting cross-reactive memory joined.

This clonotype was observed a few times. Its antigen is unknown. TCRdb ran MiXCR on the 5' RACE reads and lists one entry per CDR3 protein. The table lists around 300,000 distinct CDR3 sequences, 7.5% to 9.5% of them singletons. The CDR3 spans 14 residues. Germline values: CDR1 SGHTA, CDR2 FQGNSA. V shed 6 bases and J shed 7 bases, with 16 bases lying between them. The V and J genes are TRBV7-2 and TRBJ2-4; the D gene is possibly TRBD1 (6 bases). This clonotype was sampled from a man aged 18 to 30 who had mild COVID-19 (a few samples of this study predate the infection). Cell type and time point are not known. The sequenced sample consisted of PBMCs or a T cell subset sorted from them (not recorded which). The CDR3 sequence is CASSSPTGWNIQYF. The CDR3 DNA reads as TGTGCCAGCAGTTCACCGACAGGATGGAACATTCAGTACTTC.